These T cell receptor beta chains were read from a single sample in a study of T cells after yellow fever vaccination. One entry per CDR3 protein, called by TCRdb with MiXCR from the 5' RACE reads. The sample lists fewer than 450,000 distinct CDR3 sequences, roughly 7.5% occurring once. Sequenced material: PBMCs, taken 35 to 50 days after the first yellow fever vaccination. These receptors all stem from a man aged 18 to 35 who received the YFV17D yellow fever vaccine. CDR3s leave out the opening cysteine and the closing phenylalanine or tryptophan. Clone size, where shown, is once, few, many, or a class for clones that have expanded.

size	V	J	CDR3
NA	TRBV9	TRBJ2-7	ASSALASHEQY
few	TRBV9	TRBJ2-2	ASRQGQGYTGELF
NA	TRBV5-4	TRBJ2-5	ASSSPYGGEQETQY
many	TRBV12-3/TRBV12-4	TRBJ2-5	ASRRGGPGGETQY
few	TRBV4-3	TRBJ1-1	ASSQDLGTQNTEAF
NA	TRBV7-9	TRBJ2-7	ASSLSTGGTYEQY
NA	TRBV29-1	TRBJ1-2	SVDLSQTTYGYT
NA	TRBV20-1	TRBJ1-1	SAPRAGRGAF
few	TRBV20-1	TRBJ2-1	SARNLAETYNEQF
NA	TRBV6-1	TRBJ2-1	ASSPGGGDNEQF
few	TRBV18	TRBJ1-4	ASSPPPPEKLF
few	TRBV5-5	TRBJ2-1	ASSYRIDEQF
NA	TRBV12-3/TRBV12-4	TRBJ1-4	ASSHGHPDTWEKLF
few	TRBV7-2	TRBJ2-4	ASSITGGGNIQY
few	TRBV3-1	TRBJ1-4	ASSQAAGGVEKLF
few	TRBV29-1	TRBJ1-2	SVGHTERGGYGYT
few	TRBV12-3/TRBV12-4	TRBJ2-3	ASSEDISSTDTQY
NA	TRBV4-1	TRBJ2-5	ASSRYRGQETQY
many	TRBV6-5	TRBJ1-1	ASSSRWDSEAF
few	TRBV20-1	TRBJ1-2	SALDKRNYGYT
many	TRBV7-6	TRBJ2-2	ASRGGAGPGNTGELF
once	TRBV20-1	TRBJ2-1	SAVHGGLSYNEQF
few	TRBV5-1	TRBJ2-2	ASSTYTGELF
few	TRBV10-3	TRBJ2-2	AISTGTDNTGELF
many	TRBV20-1	TRBJ2-3	SAIGGTDTQY
few	TRBV20-1	TRBJ1-3	SARDSRSSGNTIY
NA	TRBV7-2	TRBJ1-4	ASSRDRVGEKLF
many	TRBV12-3/TRBV12-4	TRBJ1-6	ASSSGQGGNSPLH
few	TRBV7-2	TRBJ2-3	ASSYRGLAGHTDTQY
few	TRBV7-8	TRBJ1-5	ASSLARQPQH
few	TRBV7-6	TRBJ2-3	ASSPLRGWTDTDTQY
NA	TRBV27	TRBJ1-2	ASSFTPLGGYT
NA	TRBV10-2	TRBJ1-1	AARLQAGEAF
NA	TRBV21-1	TRBJ2-1	ASSPSYRDIGDNEQF
few	TRBV6-1	TRBJ1-2	ASSGRTGGYGYT
NA	TRBV2	TRBJ1-1	ASSQMNTEAF
NA	TRBV9	TRBJ1-5	ASSVAGTNQPQH
NA	TRBV7-8	TRBJ1-4	ASSPKGAEWNKEKLF
few	TRBV7-6	TRBJ1-6	ASSLDGNSPLH
NA	TRBV5-1	TRBJ2-4	ASSLARGQKNIQY
few	TRBV5-1	TRBJ1-2	ASSSLTTGNYGYT
few	TRBV7-3	TRBJ2-1	ASSLIRGLAGGGYNEQF
few	TRBV6-5	TRBJ2-2	ASSYDTGGYTGELF
NA	TRBV7-9	TRBJ1-2	ASIKTANYGYT
few	TRBV9	TRBJ1-3	ASSPDVAGNTIY
few	TRBV20-1	TRBJ1-3	SARRRDRGFQNTIY
few	TRBV7-9	TRBJ2-7	ASIQVGGGNSYEQY
few	TRBV20-1	TRBJ1-6	SAPWTGRSSYNSPLH
few	TRBV7-9	TRBJ1-5	ASSLGGPQH
NA	TRBV4-2	TRBJ1-2	ASSLSVGTDGSYGYT
few	TRBV5-1	TRBJ1-1	ASSFLGGGNTEAF
few	TRBV24-1	TRBJ1-1	ATSDFGDTEAF
NA	TRBV11-1	TRBJ2-5	ASSSRGAGETQY
NA	TRBV12-3/TRBV12-4	TRBJ1-5	ASSFSGRDQPQH
NA	TRBV20-1	TRBJ2-5	CATSGLAGGDAPQETQY